Listed here is a single T cell receptor beta chain. Its antigen remains unidentified. This sample is drawn from a study of identical twins. Study-level findings and limits: Out-of-frame alpha sequences common to twins exhibited a surplus of low generation probability. Zero-insertion analyses were open to partial confounding by invariant MAIT and iNKT cells. Twin sharing of out-of-frame TCR alpha was underestimated by models in monozygotic pairs.

This CDR3 has 16 amino acids. CDR1 is LGHNA and CDR2 is YNFKEQ in the germline V gene. The junction had 9 bases not matched to a gene; V was cut back by 0 bases and J by 6 bases. cDNA molecules carried unique molecular identifiers, and template switching added a universal primer site. TCRdb redid the calling of the 5' RACE reads with MiXCR, one entry per CDR3 protein. The top ten clones hold 0.4% to 0.55% of a sample with some 500,000 distinct CDR3 sequences, about 14% of them seen once. These data also featured in a second study, about yellow fever vaccine responses in identical twins.

The rearrangement joins TRBV4-2 to TRBJ2-3; 7 bases line up with TRBD2. The source material was CD4+ T cells sorted from blood. The receptor comes from a woman aged 18-29 years in good health. The CDR3 region has the DNA TGTGCCAGCAGCCAAGAGCGGGAGCCAGGTCTGGATACGCAGTATTTT. Amino acids: CASSQEREPGLDTQYF.